This TCR beta chain was captured by sequencing in a study of shared clonotypes between healthy human individuals. Here immunoSEQ multiplex PCR was the method, and the copy in TCRdb shows in-frame clones only, minus some. The sample contains approximately 2.5 million clones, 80% to 95% of which appear only once. Naive CD45RA+ and memory CD45RA-negative subsets were split from CD4+ cells. This TCR came from a man aged 18 to 29 in good health. Some clones in this sample may be carry-over from other donors' samples. Material: naive CD4+ T cells from PBMCs. Subset: CD45RA+ positively selected.

The DNA for the CDR3 is TGCGCAACCCGGCTCCCGGGCAATGAGCAGTTCTTC. Translated, it gives CATRLPGNEQFF. V is TRBV29-1 and J is TRBJ2-1; D is undetermined. Per the germline V gene, CDR1 is SQVTM and CDR2 is ANQGSEA. The CDR3 runs to 12 residues.